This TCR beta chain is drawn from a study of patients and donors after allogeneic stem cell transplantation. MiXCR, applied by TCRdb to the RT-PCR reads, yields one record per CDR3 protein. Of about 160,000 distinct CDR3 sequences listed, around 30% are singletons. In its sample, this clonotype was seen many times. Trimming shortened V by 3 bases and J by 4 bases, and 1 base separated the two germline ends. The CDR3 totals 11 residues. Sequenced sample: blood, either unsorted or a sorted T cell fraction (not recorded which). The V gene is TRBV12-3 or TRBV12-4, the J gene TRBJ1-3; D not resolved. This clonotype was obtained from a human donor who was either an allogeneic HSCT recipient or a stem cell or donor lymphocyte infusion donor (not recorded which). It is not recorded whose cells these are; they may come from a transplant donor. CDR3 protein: CASSLGNTIYF. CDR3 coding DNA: TGTGCCAGCAGTTTGGGAAACACCATATATTTT.